The next 31 T cell receptor beta chains were all read from a single sample in a study of cytomegalovirus exposure and HLA in healthy donors. Vbeta (60) and Jbeta (13) primers were used in the PCR. The assay was immunoSEQ multiplex PCR, and TCRdb's table has in-frame clones only and misses some. Of about 110,000 clones listed, roughly 63% were seen once; the top ten hold roughly 5.9%. The source material was PBMCs. The receptors were gathered from a woman in her 70s in good health and CMV-seropositive.

The rearrangement links TRBV28 to TRBJ2-7, with 10 bases aligning to TRBD1. The V gene end was trimmed by 5 bases and the J gene end by 3 bases; junction bases not matched to a gene: 7. CDR1 is MDHEN, CDR2 SYDVKM, per germline. CDR3 length: 15 amino acids. The CDR3 DNA sequence: TGTGCCAGCAGTACAAGTGGGACAGGGGACTACGAGCAGTACTTC. Translating it yields CASSTSGTGDYEQYF.

The chain combines TRBV6-6 with TRBJ1-6; TRBD1 is a possible D gene (6 bases). The CDR3 sequence is 14 residues long. Germline loops: CDR1 MNHNY, CDR2 SVGAGI (reference sequence). Trimming took off 6 bases at V and 9 bases at J, with 15 bases between the two ends. The CDR3 is CASSYTGSGSPLHF. CDR3 DNA sequence: TGTGCCAGCAGCTACACAGGGTCGGGTTCACCCCTCCACTTT.

The table lists this clone with a few counts. The chain has TRBV27 and TRBJ1-4, with a weak D call TRBD1 (5 bases). V gave up 2 bases and J gave up 5 bases, with 9 bases separating them. Germline values: CDR1 MNHEY, CDR2 SMNVEV (reference sequence). This CDR3 has 14 residues. CDR3 residues: CASSLQGGNEKLFF. The DNA of the CDR3 is TGTGCCAGCAGTTTACAGGGAGGGAATGAAAAACTGTTTTTT.

This clone was observed a single time. The chain couples TRBV30 to TRBJ2-1, with 7 bases fitting TRBD1. Trimming cost V 5 bases and J 4 bases; bases outside gene matches: 2. The germline CDR1 and CDR2 sequences are GTSNPN and SVGIG (reference sequence). This CDR3 has 12 residues. The CDR3 is CAWVTGYNEQFF. DNA for the CDR3: TGTGCCTGGGTGACAGGGTACAATGAGCAGTTCTTC. The whole variable domain, remainder taken from reference TRBV30 and TRBJ2-1, is SQTIHQWPATLVQPVGSPLSLECTVEGTSNPNLYWYRQAAGRGLQLLFYSVGIGQISSEVPQNLSASRPQDRQFILSSKKLLLSDSGFYLCAWVTGYNEQFFGPGTRLTVL.

This clone was seen more than once but under ten times. This rearrangement joins TRBV7-2 to TRBJ1-4; D is possibly TRBD1 (5 bases). The V gene lost 1 base and the J gene lost 7 bases, with 13 bases spanning the gap. The CDR3 has 15 residues. The V gene's germline CDR1 is SGHTA and CDR2 FQGNSA. CDR3 amino acids: CASSLVGGKVEKLFF. For the CDR3, the DNA is TGTGCCAGCAGCTTAGTCGGGGGGAAGGTTGAAAAACTGTTTTTT.

The chain recombines TRBV30 with TRBJ1-1, with 10 bases that match TRBD1. V lost 2 bases to trimming and J lost 1 base; unmatched junction nucleotides: 1. The CDR3 spans 14 residues. Germline V lookup: CDR1 GTSNPN, CDR2 SVGIG (reference sequence). The CDR3 DNA is TGTGCCTGGAGTAGACAGGGGGCGAACACTGAAGCTTTCTTT. Its translation: CAWSRQGANTEAFF.

V is TRBV19 and J is TRBJ1-1; D remains ambiguous. The CDR3 runs to 13 residues. The V gene lost 1 base and the J gene lost 1 base, with 4 bases spanning the gap. Germline CDR1 reads LNHDA; CDR2 reads SQIVND (reference sequence). The CDR3 sequence: CASSIGRNTEAFF. DNA of the CDR3: TGTGCCAGTAGTATAGGGAGGAACACTGAAGCTTTCTTT.

The CDR3 nucleotides are TGTGCCAGCAGCTTAAACGGTGTCCACACTGAAGCTTTCTTT. Its translation: CASSLNGVHTEAFF. The chain has TRBV7-2 and TRBJ1-1; D remains ambiguous. Germline loops: CDR1 SGHTA, CDR2 FQGNSA. CDR3 length: 14 amino acids. V lost 2 bases and J 3 bases, leaving 10 bases between the germline ends.

The chain is built from TRBV21-1 and TRBJ2-7; the listed D gene, TRBD1, was not tested against the DNA. TRBV21-1 is a known pseudogene. CDR3 length: 13 residues. The CDR3 region has the DNA TGTGCCAGCAGGGGCCTCTCAAGCTACGAGCAGTACTTC. Its protein is CASRGLSSYEQYF.

This clone was found a few times. This chain connects TRBV11-2 to TRBJ2-5, with TRBD2 identical over 15 bases. With 4 bases clipped from V and 9 bases from J, the junction kept 6 bases outside the gene matches. Looked up from germline, CDR1 is SGHAT and CDR2 is FQNNGV. The CDR3 covers 15 residues. The CDR3 sequence: CASSSWTSGGGAQYF. In nucleotides, the CDR3 is TGTGCCAGCAGCTCATGGACTAGCGGGGGGGGAGCCCAGTACTTC.

This clone was observed a single time. The chain combines TRBV19 with TRBJ1-4; 11 nucleotides agree with TRBD1. J was trimmed by 8 bases and V by 7 bases; bases with no gene match: 6. CDR1 is LNHDA, CDR2 SQIVND, per germline (reference sequence). The CDR3 is 14 amino acids. The CDR3 sequence: CASKTGTGGEKLFF. The CDR3 nucleotides are TGTGCCAGTAAGACCGGGACAGGGGGGGAAAAACTGTTTTTT.

The chain employs TRBV28 and TRBJ1-1; 8 bases match TRBD1. Per germline, CDR1 MDHEN and CDR2 SYDVKM. The CDR3 is 18 residues long. V gave up 6 bases and J gave up 0 bases; unmatched junction bases: 15. The CDR3 DNA sequence: TGTGCCAGCAGGCGACTTTCCGGGACAGGTCTCATGAACACTGAAGCTTTCTTT. Residues: CASRRLSGTGLMNTEAFF.

The chain is built from TRBV5-4 and TRBJ2-7, with a tentative D call TRBD2 (6 bases). Germline values: CDR1 SGHNT, CDR2 YYREEE (reference sequence). The CDR3 is 16 residues long. Between the trimmed V and J ends, which lost 0 bases and 4 bases, there was a span of 17 bases. DNA for the CDR3: TGTGCCAGCAGCTTGGAAGGGACTCGAGGAGGGTACGAGCAGTACTTC. Amino acids: CASSLEGTRGGYEQYF.

The rearrangement links TRBV7-9 to TRBJ1-2, with D possibly TRBD1 on 6 matching bases. CDR1 and CDR2 from the germline V gene are SEHNR and FQNEAQ (reference sequence). The CDR3 covers 14 residues. V lost 5 bases to trimming and J lost 8 bases, with 18 bases between them. The CDR3: CASSAGQTVTGYTF. The CDR3 DNA reads TGTGCCAGCAGCGCTGGACAGACAGTTACAGGCTACACCTTC.

The chain has TRBV7-2 and TRBJ2-7; D is unclear. This CDR3 region has 14 residues. Germline CDR1 and CDR2: SGHTA and FQGNSA. Trimming pared 1 base from V and 2 bases from J, leaving 9 bases between. The CDR3 protein is CASSLDFTTYEQYF. CDR3 nucleotide sequence: TGTGCCAGCAGCTTAGATTTCACAACCTACGAGCAGTACTTC.

This rearrangement joins TRBV7-9 to TRBJ2-2; 8 bases match TRBD2. Germline values: CDR1 SEHNR, CDR2 FQNEAQ (reference sequence). CDR3 length: 15 amino acids. Germline trimming cut 5 bases from V and 5 bases from J; bases unmatched to any gene: 7. CDR3: CASSLGTSETGELFF. The CDR3 DNA follows: TGTGCCAGCAGCCTAGGGACTAGTGAGACCGGGGAGCTGTTTTTT.

The gene calls are TRBV7-2 and TRBJ2-4, with 7 bases fitting TRBD2. J lost 7 bases, V lost 4 bases, and 4 bases had no gene match. Germline V gene sequence: CDR1 SGHTA, CDR2 FQGNSA. CDR3 size: 13 residues. DNA for the CDR3: TGTGCCAGCAGCTCCGGGGGGAGGAACATTCAGTACTTC. It codes for CASSSGGRNIQYF.

The sample holds a few counts of this clone. This sequence joins TRBV29-1 and TRBJ2-5, with a weak D call TRBD1 (5 bases). The J call may be mistaken, given a closer DNA end match to TRBJ2-7. CDR1 and CDR2 (germline): SQVTM, ANQGSEA. This CDR3 contains 12 residues. The CDR3 bases are TGCAGCGTTGGACAGATTCCCTACGAGCAGTACTTC. Translated, it gives CSVGQIPYEQYF.

The chain combines TRBV19 with TRBJ1-1; 8 nucleotides align to TRBD1. The germline V gene encodes CDR1 LNHDA and CDR2 SQIVND (reference sequence). CDR3 size: 12 residues. As DNA, the CDR3 is TGTTCCCGGAATACAGGGGGCACTGAAGCTTTCTTT. This translates into CSRNTGGTEAFF.

The J gene is TRBJ1-6, the V gene TRBV25-1, with D possibly being TRBD1 (5 bases). Deletions cut 5 bases from V and 10 bases from J, with 18 bases between. Germline V lookup: CDR1 MGHDK, CDR2 SYGVNS. The CDR3 length is 15 residues. The DNA of the CDR3 is TGTGCCAGCAGTACCACAGGCAGGGTCTGGTCACCCCTCCACTTT. Residues: CASSTTGRVWSPLHF.

This rearrangement joins TRBV27 to TRBJ1-2; tentatively, D is TRBD1 (5 bases). There are 15 residues in the CDR3. Trimming stripped 5 bases from V and 6 bases from J, with 19 bases between. Germline assignment: CDR1 MNHEY and CDR2 SMNVEV (reference sequence). CDR3 sequence: CASSTDGGGAHGYTF. The CDR3 bases are TGTGCCAGCAGTACAGACGGCGGTGGGGCCCATGGCTACACCTTC.

The chain combines TRBV5-5 with TRBJ1-1, with 7 bases matching TRBD1. Germline-derived CDR1 and CDR2 are SGHKS and YYEKEE (reference sequence). With V trimmed by 5 bases and J by 2 bases, 9 bases remained unmatched. CDR3 size: 15 residues. The DNA for the CDR3 is TGTGCCAGCAGGCCCGGACAGGCGGGAAACACTGAAGCTTTCTTT. Translation gives CASRPGQAGNTEAFF.

This clone was recorded a few times. This chain uses TRBV7-9 with TRBJ2-3, with no clear D. Germline lookup yields CDR1 SEHNR and CDR2 FQNEAQ (reference sequence). Between the trimmed V and J ends, which lost 3 bases and 4 bases, there was a span of 5 bases. CDR3 size: 12 residues. In DNA form, the CDR3 reads TGTGCCAGCAGCTTCTACCCAGATACGCAGTATTTT. Its protein product is CASSFYPDTQYF.

The chain combines TRBV7-3 with TRBJ2-7; 9 nucleotides match TRBD1. Germline CDR1 reads SGHTA; CDR2 reads FQGTGA. V shed 8 bases, J shed 6 bases, and the junction held 5 bases outside the gene matches. The CDR3 has 12 amino acids. CDR3 loop: CASGTGNAEQYF. As DNA, the CDR3 is TGTGCCAGCGGGACAGGGAACGCCGAGCAGTACTTC.

This rearrangement joins TRBV28 to TRBJ2-7; D unclear. CDR1 MDHEN and CDR2 SYDVKM come from the germline V gene. V lost 5 bases and J lost 4, with 18 bases in between. The CDR3 is 15 residues long. The CDR3 bases are TGTGCCAGCAGTACCTCAGGTCGCGCTCCTTACGAGCAGTACTTC. Translated: CASSTSGRAPYEQYF.

The chain carries TRBV5-1 and TRBJ1-2, with no clear D. The CDR3 is made up of 15 amino acids. Germline V CDR1 and CDR2: SGHRS, YFSETQ. Trimming took off 2 bases at V and 0 bases at J, with 11 bases between the two ends. CDR3 in DNA: TGCGCCAGCAGCTTTACAGCATCTTCTAACTATGGCTACACCTTC. It specifies CASSFTASSNYGYTF. Full variable domain (outside the CDR3, taken from reference TRBV5-1 and TRBJ1-2): KAGVTQTPRYLIKTRGQQVTLSCSPISGHRSVSWYQQTPGQGLQFLFEYFSETQRNKGNFPGRFSGRQFSNSRSEMNVSTLELGDSALYLCASSFTASSNYGYTFGSGTRLTVV.

This rearrangement joins TRBV11-3 to TRBJ2-1; 13 bases agree with TRBD2. Germline CDR1 SGHNT, CDR2 YENEEA. CDR3 length equals 15 residues. J lost 7 bases, V lost 3 bases, and 3 bases had no gene match. CDR3 in amino acids: CASSFTSGGVNEQFF. In DNA, the CDR3 is TGTGCCAGCAGCTTTACTAGCGGGGGGGTTAATGAGCAGTTCTTC. The full variable domain, rest sourced from reference TRBV11-3 and TRBJ2-1, is EAGVVQSPRYKIIEKKQPVAFWCNPISGHNTLYWYLQNLGQGPELLIRYENEEAVDDSQLPKDRFSAERLKGVDSTLKIQPAELGDSAVYLCASSFTSGGVNEQFFGPGTRLTVL.

CDR3 nucleotides: TGCGCCAGCAGCGCAAGCGCCTCAGGGGGCTCTAATAATGAAAAACTGTTTTTT. Protein: CASSASASGGSNNEKLFF. The chain employs TRBV4-1 and TRBJ1-4, with 8 bases matching TRBD1. CDR3 size: 18 residues. The germline V gene has CDR1 MGHRA and CDR2 YSYEKL. With V trimmed by 5 bases and J by 4 bases, 15 bases remained unmatched.

The DNA of the CDR3 is TGCGCCAGCAGCCAAGATTCGGGGGGGCTAGTTAAAGCTTTCTTT. It codes for CASSQDSGGLVKAFF. The V call is TRBV4-1, the J call TRBJ1-1; weak D call: TRBD1 (6 bases). The CDR3 runs to 15 residues. CDR1 and CDR2 from the germline V gene are MGHRA and YSYEKL. The ends were cut back, 0 bases at V and 9 bases at J, with 17 bases in the middle.

V usage is TRBV2 and J usage is TRBJ2-1, with 7 bases aligning to TRBD2. Trimming removed 6 bases from V and 6 bases from J; junction bases left unmatched: 8. This CDR3 has 14 residues. Germline values: CDR1 SNHLY, CDR2 FYNNEI. CDR3 amino acids: CASSTGGYSNEQFF. The CDR3, as DNA: TGTGCCAGCAGCACCGGGGGGTACTCCAATGAGCAGTTCTTC. Full variable domain (rest looked up from reference TRBV2 and TRBJ2-1): EPEVTQTPSHQVTQMGQEVILRCVPISNHLYFYWYRQILGQKVEFLVSFYNNEISEKSEIFDDQFSVERPDGSNFTLKIRSTKLEDSAMYFCASSTGGYSNEQFFGPGTRLTVL.

This clone has a handful of counts. The chain has TRBV5-6 and TRBJ2-5; a weak D match, TRBD1 (5 bases). Matching the DNA end better, TRBJ2-7 makes the J call doubtful. The CDR3 length is 14 residues. The V gene's germline CDR1 is SGHDT and CDR2 YYEEEE. This chain's CDR3 is CASSLGTSSYEQYF. CDR3 bases: TGTGCCAGCAGCTTGGGGACAAGCTCCTACGAGCAGTACTTC.